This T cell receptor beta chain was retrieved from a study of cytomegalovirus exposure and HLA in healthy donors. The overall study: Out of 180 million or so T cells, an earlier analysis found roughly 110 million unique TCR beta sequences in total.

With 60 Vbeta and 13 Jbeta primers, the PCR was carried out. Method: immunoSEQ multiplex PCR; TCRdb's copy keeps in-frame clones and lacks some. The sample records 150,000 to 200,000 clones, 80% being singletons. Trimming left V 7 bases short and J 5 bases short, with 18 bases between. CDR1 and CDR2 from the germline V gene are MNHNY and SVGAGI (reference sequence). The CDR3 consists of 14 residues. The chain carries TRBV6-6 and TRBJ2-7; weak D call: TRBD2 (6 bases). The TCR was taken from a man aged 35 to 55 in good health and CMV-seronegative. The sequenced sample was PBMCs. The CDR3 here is CASTPDGSPHEQYF. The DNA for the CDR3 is TGTGCCAGCACCCCAGACGGGAGTCCGCACGAGCAGTACTTC.